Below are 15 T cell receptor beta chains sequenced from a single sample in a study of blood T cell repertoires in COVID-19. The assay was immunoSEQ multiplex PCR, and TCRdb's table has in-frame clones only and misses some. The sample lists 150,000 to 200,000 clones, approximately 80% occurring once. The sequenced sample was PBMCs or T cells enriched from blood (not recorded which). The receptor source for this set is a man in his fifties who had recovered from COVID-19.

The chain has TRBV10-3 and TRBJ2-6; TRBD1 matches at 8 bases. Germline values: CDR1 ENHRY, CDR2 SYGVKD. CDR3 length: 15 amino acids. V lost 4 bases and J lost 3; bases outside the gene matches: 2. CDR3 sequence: CAISGGTGGANVLTF. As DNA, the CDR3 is TGTGCCATCAGTGGAGGGACAGGTGGGGCCAACGTCCTGACTTTC.

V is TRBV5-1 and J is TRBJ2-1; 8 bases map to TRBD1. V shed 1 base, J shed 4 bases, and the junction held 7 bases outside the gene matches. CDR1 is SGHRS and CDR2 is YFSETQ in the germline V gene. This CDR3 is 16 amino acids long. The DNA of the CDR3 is TGCGCCAGCAGCTTGACAGGGGGTAACATGTACAATGAGCAGTTCTTC. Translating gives CASSLTGGNMYNEQFF.

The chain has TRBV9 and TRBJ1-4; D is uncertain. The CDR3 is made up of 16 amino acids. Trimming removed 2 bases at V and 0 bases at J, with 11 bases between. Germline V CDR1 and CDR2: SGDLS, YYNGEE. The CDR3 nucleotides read TGTGCCAGCAGCGTCGAAGACTTTGCAACTAATGAAAAACTGTTTTTT. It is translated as CASSVEDFATNEKLFF.

This CDR3 reads CAFQARRSGPGQGFYNSPLHF. CDR3 DNA: TGTGCTTTCCAGGCGAGGAGGTCCGGGCCGGGACAGGGATTCTATAATTCACCCCTCCACTTT. This rearrangement joins TRBV30 to TRBJ1-6; 9 bases line up with TRBD1. Germline CDR1 GTSNPN, CDR2 SVGIG (reference sequence). This CDR3 has 21 residues.

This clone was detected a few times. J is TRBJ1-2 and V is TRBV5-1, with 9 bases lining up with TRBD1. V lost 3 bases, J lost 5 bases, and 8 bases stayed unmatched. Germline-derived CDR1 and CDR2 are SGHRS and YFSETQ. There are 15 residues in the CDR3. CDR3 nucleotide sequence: TGCGCCAGCAGCTGGGGGACAGGGACTACTTATGGCTACACCTTC. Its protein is CASSWGTGTTYGYTF.

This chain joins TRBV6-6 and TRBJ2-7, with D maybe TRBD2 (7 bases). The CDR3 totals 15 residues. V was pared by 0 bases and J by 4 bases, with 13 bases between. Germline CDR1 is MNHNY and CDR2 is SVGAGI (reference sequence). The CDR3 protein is CASSYSGGGLYEQYF. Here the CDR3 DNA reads TGTGCCAGCAGTTACTCGGGAGGGGGGTTGTACGAGCAGTACTTC.

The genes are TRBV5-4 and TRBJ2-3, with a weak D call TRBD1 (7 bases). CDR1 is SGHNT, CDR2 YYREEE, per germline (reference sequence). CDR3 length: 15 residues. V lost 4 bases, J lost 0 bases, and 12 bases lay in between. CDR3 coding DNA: TGTGCCAGCAGCCCAGGGGGGTCTAGCACAGATACGCAGTATTTT. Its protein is CASSPGGSSTDTQYF.

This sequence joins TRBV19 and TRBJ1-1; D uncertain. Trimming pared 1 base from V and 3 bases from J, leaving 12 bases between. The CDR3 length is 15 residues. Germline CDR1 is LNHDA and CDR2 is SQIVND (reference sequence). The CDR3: CASSIGASQDTEAFF. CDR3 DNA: TGTGCCAGTAGTATAGGGGCCAGTCAGGACACTGAAGCTTTCTTT.

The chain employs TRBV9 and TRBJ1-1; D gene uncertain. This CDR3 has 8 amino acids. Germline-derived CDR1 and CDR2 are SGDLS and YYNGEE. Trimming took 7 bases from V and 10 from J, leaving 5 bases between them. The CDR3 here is CASPGAFF. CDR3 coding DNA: TGTGCCAGCCCGGGAGCTTTCTTT.

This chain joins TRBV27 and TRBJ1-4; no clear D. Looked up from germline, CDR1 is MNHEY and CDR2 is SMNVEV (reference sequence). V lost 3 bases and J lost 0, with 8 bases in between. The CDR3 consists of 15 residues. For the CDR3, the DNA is TGTGCCAGCAGTTTCCTCCCTGCAACTAATGAAAAACTGTTTTTT. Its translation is CASSFLPATNEKLFF.

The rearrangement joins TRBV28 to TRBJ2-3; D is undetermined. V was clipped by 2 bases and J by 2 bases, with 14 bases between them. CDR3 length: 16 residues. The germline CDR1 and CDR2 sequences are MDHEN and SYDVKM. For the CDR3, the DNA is TGTGCCAGCAGTTTAGAAGAGACTTCTTTCACAGATACGCAGTATTTT. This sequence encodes CASSLEETSFTDTQYF.

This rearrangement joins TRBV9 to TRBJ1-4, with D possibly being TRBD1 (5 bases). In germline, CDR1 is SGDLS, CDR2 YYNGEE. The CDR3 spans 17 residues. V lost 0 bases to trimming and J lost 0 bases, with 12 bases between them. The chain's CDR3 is CASSVGPSGPTNEKLFF. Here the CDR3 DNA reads TGTGCCAGCAGCGTAGGGCCCTCAGGGCCAACTAATGAAAAACTGTTTTTT.

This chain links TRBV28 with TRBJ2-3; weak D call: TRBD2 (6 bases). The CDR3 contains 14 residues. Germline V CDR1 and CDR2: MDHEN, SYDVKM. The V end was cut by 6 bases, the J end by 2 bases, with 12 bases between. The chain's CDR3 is CASRRENHTDTQYF. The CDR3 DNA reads TGTGCCAGCAGACGGGAGAACCACACAGATACGCAGTATTTT. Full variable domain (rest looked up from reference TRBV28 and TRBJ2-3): DVKVTQSSRYLVKRTGEKVFLECVQDMDHENMFWYRQDPGLGLRLIYFSYDVKMKEKGDIPEGYSVSREKKERFSLILESASTNQTSMYLCASRRENHTDTQYFGPGTRLTVL.

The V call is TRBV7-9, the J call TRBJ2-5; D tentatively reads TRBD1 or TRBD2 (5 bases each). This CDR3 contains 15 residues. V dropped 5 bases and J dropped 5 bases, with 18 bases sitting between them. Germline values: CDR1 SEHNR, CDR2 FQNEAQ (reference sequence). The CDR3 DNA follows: TGTGCCAGCAGCCTAGGGGCCTCGGGCGGGGAGACCCAGTACTTC. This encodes CASSLGASGGETQYF.

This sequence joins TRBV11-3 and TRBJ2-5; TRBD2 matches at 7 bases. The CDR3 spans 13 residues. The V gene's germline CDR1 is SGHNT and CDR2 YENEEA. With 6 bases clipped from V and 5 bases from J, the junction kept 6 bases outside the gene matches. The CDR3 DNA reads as TGTGCCAGCAGTTCTAGCGGTCCGGAGACCCAGTACTTC. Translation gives CASSSSGPETQYF.